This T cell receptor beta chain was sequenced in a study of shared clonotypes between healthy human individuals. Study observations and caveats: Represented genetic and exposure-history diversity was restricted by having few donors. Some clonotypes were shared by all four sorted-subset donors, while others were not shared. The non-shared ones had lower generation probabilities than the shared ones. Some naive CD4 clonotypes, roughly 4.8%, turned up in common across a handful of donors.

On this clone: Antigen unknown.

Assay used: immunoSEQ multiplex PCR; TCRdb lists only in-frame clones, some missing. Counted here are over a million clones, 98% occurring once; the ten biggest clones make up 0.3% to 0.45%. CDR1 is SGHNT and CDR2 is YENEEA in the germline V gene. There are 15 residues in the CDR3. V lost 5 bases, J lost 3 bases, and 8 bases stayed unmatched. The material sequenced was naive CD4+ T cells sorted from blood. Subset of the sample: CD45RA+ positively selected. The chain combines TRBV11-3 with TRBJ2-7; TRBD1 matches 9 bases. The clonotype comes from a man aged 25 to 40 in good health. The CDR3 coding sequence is TGTGCCAGCAGCCCAAAACCGGGACAGGGCTACGAGCAGTACTTC. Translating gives CASSPKPGQGYEQYF.